This TCR beta chain is drawn from a study of cytomegalovirus exposure and HLA in healthy donors (dated by TCRdb to about 2017). In the study overall: According to a later analysis, the 120 or so validation repertoires were produced on the same platform as the 680 or so repertoires of the first cohort. To predict cytomegalovirus infection status, the study brought together high-throughput TCR immunosequencing, statistical association of individual TCRs with disease status, and machine learning. A separate validation cohort of 100 to 150 different subjects was used in addition to the approximately 700-subject first cohort. The study aimed to test whether signatures of past pathogen exposure could be identified by cataloging public T cell receptors.

Inclusive of the bounding cysteine and phenylalanine, the CDR3 is 15 residues long. Solely the CDR3 DNA is kept, with 45 bases framed from the first base. CDR1 is given as SGHTA and CDR2 as FQGNSA, both from the germline V gene. The V and J ends are trimmed by 0 bases and 7 bases, leaving 16 bases between them. The donors belonged to the validation cohort of around 130 subjects, which was separate from the 666-subject first cohort. Concerning this clone itself: The antigen it binds to is not known. The input lacks base qualities; no much larger clone sits a single base away.

General findings and caveats noted by the study authors: Most TCR sequences were observed very rarely across donors, whereas some public TCRs were present in many individuals. The authors suggested that the approach could potentially be extended to other disease states and immunological phenotypes. A few of the identified cytomegalovirus-associated TCR beta chains were confirmed in vitro to be specific for cytomegalovirus antigens. The classifier was reported to diagnose cytomegalovirus status with high specificity and sensitivity in both the original cohort and the validation cohort. Of the cluster scores, roughly 95% were above 0 in a later analysis, which found that TCRs clustered in the first cohort also tended to co-occur in the 130 or so validation repertoires. The validation cohort had no HLA typing available for a later analysis, so co-occurrence within that cohort was assessed over all 120 or so repertoires. A total of 150 or so TCR beta chains were listed by the study as associated with cytomegalovirus.

Library preparation was by the immunoSEQ multiplex PCR assay. In the authors' own workflow: A statistical classification framework was built for diagnosing cytomegalovirus status from the catalog of TCR beta chain sequences. TCRdb holds this immuneACCESS table with in-frame rearrangements only. Some clones are missing; in checked studies, unresolved V genes explain under half, and the rest has no known cause. That table gives V, J and clone size, and the DNA gave D and trimming. The sample records roughly 58,000 clones, more than 80% of which are singletons. The ten most abundant clones make up roughly 3% of the sample.

The sequence links TRBV7-2 to TRBJ2-7; the D region possibly corresponds to TRBD1 (5 bases align). The receptor was isolated from a man aged 18 to 30 in good health and CMV-seronegative. The sequencing sample was made of PBMCs. At the DNA level, the sequence is TGTGCCAGCAGCTTAGCCCCTGACAGTCCTACGGAGCAGTACTTC. Its product reads: CASSLAPDSPTEQYF.